Presented here are 27 T cell receptor beta chains from one specimen sequenced in a study of CD8+ T cells in alopecia areata. cDNA prepared by RNA extraction and subsequent reverse transcription served as the template for sequencing. Clones were sequenced by immunoSEQ multiplex PCR, and TCRdb holds only the in-frame ones, with some missing. The repertoire shows approximately 280,000 clones, none seen only once; the top ten take 1.2%. Scientists pooled cutaneous lymph node cells and sorted them on CD4, CD8alpha, NKG2D, NKG2ACE and other markers. The specimen was CD4+ T cells sorted from a lymph node. The receptors were sampled from a C3H/HeJ mouse with alopecia areata. Strain MHC haplotype: H2-k.

The table lists this clone with a few counts. Gene names follow the mouse nomenclature. The CDR3 DNA, read in part, is TGTGCCAGCAGGTCCGGGACTGGGGGAAGGTATGCT. Translation: CASRSGTGGRYA. The complete CDR3 sequence is CASRSGTGGRYAEQFF. The rearrangement uses TRBV19 and TRBJ2-1; 11 bases are a match to TRBD2. Read sequence stops 4 residues before the CDR3 end, and the germline J gene provides the missing end. The CDR3 sequence is 16 residues long. Germline lookup yields CDR1 FNHDT and CDR2 SITEND (reference sequence). J gave up 4 bases and V 5 bases, and 8 bases lay outside the gene matches.

This clone was seen more than once but under ten times. Mouse gene names apply. The CDR3 goes on 4 residues after the read ends, and that part is filled in from the germline J gene. This chain uses TRBV19 with TRBJ2-7; the match to TRBD2 covers 7 bases. The CDR3 runs to 15 residues. Germline CDR1 reads FNHDT; CDR2 reads SITEND (reference sequence). The V and J ends lost 4 bases and 0 bases, in that order; junction bases with no gene match: 7. Partial CDR3 DNA: TGTGCCAGCAGTTCCCGCTGGGGGAGCTCCTAT. Protein sequence: CASSSRWGSSY. The full-length CDR3 reads as CASSSRWGSSYEQYF.

Of note for this clone: Gene names are the mouse ones. The read ends 4 residues shy of where the CDR3 ends; the end is completed using the germline J gene. The chain couples TRBV31 to TRBJ1-1; 10 nucleotides match TRBD1. Germline V gives CDR1 GKSSPN, CDR2 SITVG. The CDR3 is 13 residues long. This CDR3 reads CAWSRGQGTEVFF. The part of the CDR3 DNA that was read is TGTGCCTGGAGCCGGGGACAGGGGACA.

This clone was detected a few times. Gene names and germline match the mouse. The read terminates 4 residues before the CDR3 end, so the remaining end is supplied by the germline J gene. The chain combines TRBV13-1 with TRBJ2-1, with 10 bases aligning to TRBD2. The CDR3 length is 19 residues. The V segment lost 1 base and the J segment 0 bases; nucleotides outside the gene matches: 10. Per the germline V gene, CDR1 is NSHNY and CDR2 is SYGAGN. The CDR3 bases that were read are TGTGCCAGCAGTGATCGACTGGGGGGACTTACCCCTAACTATGCT. It specifies CASSDRLGGLTPNYA. The whole CDR3 sequence is CASSDRLGGLTPNYAEQFF.

This clone was recorded at least ten times. All gene names here are mouse names. The read ends 4 residues shy of where the CDR3 ends; the end is completed using the germline J gene. This sequence joins TRBV5 and TRBJ2-7, with 8 bases matching TRBD2. The CDR3 sequence is 15 residues long. Trimming removed 2 bases from V and 1 base from J; junction bases left unmatched: 4. Germline assignment: CDR1 LGHNA and CDR2 YNLKQL (reference sequence). This CDR3 is CASSQTSGGSYEQYF. The DNA read from the CDR3 is TGTGCCAGCAGCCAAACGTCTGGGGGGTCCTAT.

There are a few counts of this clone. The genes are named according to mouse. Sequencing ends 4 residues short of the CDR3 end; the germline J gene provides the rest. The chain links TRBV13-2 to TRBJ2-2; a possible D gene is TRBD1 (6 bases). The CDR3 is 13 residues long. The V gene lost 2 bases and the J gene lost 6 bases, with 8 bases spanning the gap. Per germline, CDR1 NNHNN and CDR2 SYGAGS (reference sequence). This CDR3 is CASGEDRPGQLYF. CDR3 DNA, as far as it was read: TGTGCCAGCGGTGAAGACAGGCCCGGG.

This clone was recorded at least ten times. The gene names here belong to mouse. The read ends 4 residues before the CDR3 terminus; that terminus is restored from the germline J gene. This sample includes further DNA sequences coding for the same CDR3. The chain combines TRBV13-1 with TRBJ1-2, with D possibly matching TRBD1 (5 bases). Germline V CDR1 and CDR2: NSHNY, SYGAGN. The germline V and J ends were trimmed by 2 bases and 4 bases, with 9 bases remaining between them. This CDR3 is built from 13 residues. This CDR3 is CASSEGGGSDYTF. The CDR3 bases that were read are TGTGCCAGCAGTGAGGGGGGGGGCTCC.

A remark on this clone: The gene names here belong to mouse. The read ends 4 residues early relative to the CDR3; the germline J gene fills the gap. The rearrangement links TRBV14 to TRBJ2-7; the match to TRBD2 covers 12 bases. In germline, CDR1 is SGHDT, CDR2 FRDEAV. J gave up 1 base and V 4 bases, and 6 bases lay outside the gene matches. CDR3 size: 16 residues. The covered CDR3 bases are TGTGCCAGCAGTCATCAGGGACTGGGGGGTTCCTAT. Translated: CASSHQGLGGSY. The entire CDR3 is CASSHQGLGGSYEQYF.

This clone has more than one count but fewer than ten. Any gene name here is a mouse gene name. The read comes to an end 4 residues before the CDR3 does, leaving the germline J gene to fill in the end. The rearrangement uses TRBV13-1 and TRBJ2-3, with 10 bases identical to TRBD1. V lost 3 bases to trimming and J lost 2 bases; unmatched junction nucleotides: 3. Germline CDR1 reads NSHNY; CDR2 reads SYGAGN. The CDR3 covers 15 residues. Incomplete CDR3 DNA: TGTGCCAGCAGTGCCGACAGGGGGCTTGCAGAA. This codes for CASSADRGLAE. The whole CDR3 is CASSADRGLAETLYF.

This clone appeared many times. Any gene name here is a mouse gene name. The read falls 4 residues short of the CDR3 end, and the missing part is taken from the germline J gene. The chain combines TRBV13-3 with TRBJ2-1; D is unresolved. Trimming left V 5 bases short and J 3 bases short, with 6 bases between. This CDR3 is built from 12 residues. Germline V lookup: CDR1 NNHDY, CDR2 SYVADS. CDR3 DNA (partial): TGTGCCAGCAGAGGGTCCTATGCT. This sequence encodes CASRGSYA. In full, the CDR3 reads CASRGSYAEQFF.

In the case of this clone: Mouse names are used for the genes. The read is 4 residues too short to cover the CDR3 end, so that end is filled in from the germline J gene. The chain is built from TRBV13-2 and TRBJ2-7, with 9 bases identical to TRBD2. Germline V gene data show CDR1 as NNHNN and CDR2 as SYGAGS (reference sequence). V lost 0 bases to trimming and J lost 3 bases; unmatched junction nucleotides: 4. This CDR3 has 15 residues. The CDR3 protein is CASGDASGGGYEQYF. CDR3 bases read: TGTGCCAGCGGTGATGCGTCTGGGGGGGGCTAT.

On this clone: The gene names here belong to mouse. The CDR3 end falls 4 residues outside the read, so it is completed with the germline J gene. The rearrangement joins TRBV5 to TRBJ2-5; D is uncertain. The CDR3 runs 15 residues. CDR1 LGHNA and CDR2 YNLKQL come from the germline V gene (reference sequence). V was cut by 4 bases and J by 1 base, with 12 bases left in between. The CDR3 bases that were read are TGTGCCAGCAGCCCTCCCGACAAATACCAAGAC. Translation: CASSPPDKYQD. The entire CDR3 is CASSPPDKYQDTQYF.

This clone was picked up a small number of times. Germline and genes: mouse. The CDR3 extends 4 residues past the end of the read, so its final part is completed from the germline J gene. This chain links TRBV13-2 with TRBJ2-3; 9 nucleotides line up with TRBD1. With 3 bases clipped from V and 2 bases from J, the junction kept 4 bases outside the gene matches. Germline V gene data show CDR1 as NNHNN and CDR2 as SYGAGS (reference sequence). The CDR3 totals 15 residues. The CDR3 loop is CASGGDRVVAETLYF. The sequenced CDR3 bases are TGTGCCAGCGGTGGGGACAGGGTGGTTGCAGAA.

In its sample, this clone was seen a few times. Mouse gene names and germline throughout. The sequenced fragment ends 4 residues before the CDR3 boundary, so the rest is inferred from the germline J gene. The chain couples TRBV13-3 to TRBJ2-3; the D gene is possibly TRBD1 (5 bases). The CDR3 contains 15 residues. Germline V gene lookup returns CDR1 NNHDY and CDR2 SYVADS. Between the trimmed V and J ends, which lost 0 bases and 4 bases, there was a span of 12 bases. The CDR3 bases that were read are TGTGCCAGCAGTGATGCAGGGCAGGGTCCAGAA. Protein product: CASSDAGQGPE. The entire CDR3 protein is CASSDAGQGPETLYF.

About this clone itself: The gene names here belong to mouse. This CDR3 is CASSQREGAPYEQYF. The DNA read from the CDR3 is TGTGCCAGCAGCCAAAGGGAGGGGGCTCCCTAT. The rearrangement joins TRBV5 to TRBJ2-7, with a possible D match to TRBD1 (7 bases). The read terminates 4 residues ahead of where the CDR3 ends, so the germline J gene completes it. V lost 2 bases to trimming and J lost 2 bases, with 13 bases between them. The CDR3 totals 15 residues. Per the germline V gene, CDR1 is LGHNA and CDR2 is YNLKQL (reference sequence).

A few counts support this clone. Mouse gene names and germline throughout. The CDR3 is cut off 4 residues early in the read; its end comes from the germline J gene. Other DNA sequences in this specimen translate into the identical CDR3. The rearrangement links TRBV5 to TRBJ2-4; D is unclear. CDR1 is LGHNA, CDR2 YNLKQL, per germline (reference sequence). The length of the CDR3 is 15 residues. Trimming stripped 0 bases from V and 0 bases from J, with 7 bases between. The CDR3 loop is CASSQETFSQNTLYF. Partial CDR3 DNA: TGTGCCAGCAGCCAAGAGACTTTTAGTCAAAAC.

In its sample, this clone was seen a few times. Gene names are mouse gene names. Read sequence stops 4 residues before the CDR3 end, and the germline J gene provides the missing end. The chain couples TRBV13-2 to TRBJ2-7; weak D call: TRBD2 (6 bases). Germline lookup yields CDR1 NNHNN and CDR2 SYGAGS (reference sequence). With 4 bases removed from V and 0 bases from J, the gap between germline ends came to 11 bases. The CDR3 has 14 residues. CDR3 bases read: TGTGCCAGCGGTCCCACTGGGAACTCCTAT. This gives the protein CASGPTGNSY. The whole CDR3 sequence reads CASGPTGNSYEQYF.

To note about this clone: Gene names follow the mouse nomenclature. The read falls 4 residues short of the CDR3 end, and the missing part is taken from the germline J gene. The V call is TRBV31, the J call TRBJ2-7; 8 bases match TRBD2. Germline lookup yields CDR1 GKSSPN and CDR2 SITVG. The CDR3 spans 14 residues. The CDR3 sequence is CAWSLKAGGYEQYF. The sequenced CDR3 bases are TGTGCCTGGAGTCTAAAGGCTGGGGGGTAT.

This clone was seen a few times. The listed genes are named as in mouse. Read coverage stops 4 residues before the CDR3 terminus; the germline J gene supplies the remainder. Different DNA sequences within this sample yield the same CDR3. The chain joins TRBV13-1 to TRBJ2-7; maybe TRBD1 (6 bases). The CDR3 length is 13 residues. Germline assignment: CDR1 NSHNY and CDR2 SYGAGN. CDR3 DNA, as far as it was read: TGTGCCAGCAGTGACGGCAGGGGAGAT. This encodes CASSDGRGD. The full CDR3 protein reads CASSDGRGDEQYF.

This clone occurred a few times. Genes and germline come from the mouse. The sample carries other DNA sequences with the same CDR3. The part of the CDR3 DNA that was read is TGTGCCTGGAGTCTTCAGGGTTCCTCC. Protein product: CAWSLQGSS. In full, the CDR3 reads CAWSLQGSSDYTF. The rearrangement uses TRBV31 and TRBJ1-2, with D possibly TRBD1 on 5 matching bases. The read terminates 4 residues before the CDR3 end, so the remaining end is supplied by the germline J gene. The CDR3 totals 13 residues. CDR1 is GKSSPN, CDR2 SITVG, per germline. V was pared by 0 bases and J by 4 bases, with 9 bases between.

This clone showed up just a few times. These gene names are mouse names. CDR3 bases read: TGTGCCAGCAGCCAAGATTGGGCTGGGGGGAACACCGGG. Its protein is CASSQDWAGGNTG. The whole CDR3 sequence is CASSQDWAGGNTGQLYF. This chain uses TRBV5 with TRBJ2-2; 8 nucleotides line up with TRBD2. The read ends 4 residues early relative to the CDR3; the germline J gene fills the gap. V lost 0 bases and J lost 2; bases outside the gene matches: 5. CDR1 is LGHNA, CDR2 YNLKQL, per germline (reference sequence). The CDR3 has 17 residues.

In this sample, this clone turned up many times. Gene and germline names: mouse. The read gets to within 4 residues of the CDR3 end, and the germline J gene fills in the rest. The J gene is TRBJ1-2, the V gene TRBV1; no definite D call. The CDR3 totals 14 residues. The V end lost 2 bases, the J end lost 0 bases, and 7 bases lay between the germline ends. Germline CDR1 NSQYPW, CDR2 LRSPGD (reference sequence). The CDR3 loop reads CTCSAQNANSDYTF. Incomplete CDR3 DNA: TGCACCTGCAGTGCACAGAATGCAAACTCC. The whole variable domain, filled in from reference TRBV1 and TRBJ1-2, reads VTLLEQNPRWRLVPRGQAVNLRCILKNSQYPWMSWYQQDLQKQLQWLFTLRSPGDKEVKSLPGADYLATRVTDTELRLQVANMSQGRTLYCTCSAQNANSDYTFGSGTRLLVI.

This clone was counted ten times or more. Genes and germline are mouse. The sequence runs out 4 residues before the end of the CDR3; the remainder is reconstructed from the germline J gene. The sample has other DNA sequences that encode this CDR3 too. This sequence joins TRBV13-1 and TRBJ2-7; 7 positions match TRBD2. Germline V gene sequence: CDR1 NSHNY, CDR2 SYGAGN. With 2 bases clipped from V and 0 bases from J, the junction kept 2 bases outside the gene matches. This CDR3 region has 14 residues. The covered CDR3 bases are TGTGCCAGCAGTGAGGGGGGGAGCTCCTAT. It is translated as CASSEGGSSY. In full, the CDR3 is CASSEGGSSYEQYF.

As to this clone: Mouse germline and gene names are used. Read data end 4 residues before the CDR3 end; the end is taken from the germline J gene. The V call is TRBV13-1, the J call TRBJ2-1; TRBD2 agrees at 11 bases. The germline V gene encodes CDR1 NSHNY and CDR2 SYGAGN. This CDR3 is 15 amino acids long. V shed 4 bases and J 5 bases; nucleotides not matched to a gene: 5. CDR3 sequence reads: CASSLGLGVDAEQFF. Incomplete CDR3 DNA: TGTGCCAGCAGTCTGGGACTGGGGGTCGATGCT.

A word on this clone: Here the gene names and germline are mouse. The read falls 4 residues short of the CDR3 end, and the missing part is taken from the germline J gene. The same CDR3 is also encoded by other DNA sequences in this sample. The chain couples TRBV19 to TRBJ2-2; the D gene is possibly TRBD1 (6 bases). CDR3 length: 13 residues. The V end was cut by 4 bases, the J end by 2 bases, with 6 bases between. The V gene's germline CDR1 is FNHDT and CDR2 SITEND (reference sequence). The sequenced part of the CDR3 DNA is TGTGCCAGCAGTGGACAGAACACCGGG. This sequence encodes CASSGQNTG. The entire CDR3 reads CASSGQNTGQLYF.

This clone was picked up a small number of times. The germline and genes are mouse ones. From the germline J gene comes the end of the CDR3, since the read stops 4 residues before it. This sequence joins TRBV1 and TRBJ2-1, with D possibly being TRBD1 (6 bases). CDR1 and CDR2 (germline): NSQYPW, LRSPGD (reference sequence). V was clipped by 0 bases and J by 3 bases, with 12 bases between them. This CDR3 has 16 residues. The sequenced part of the CDR3 DNA is TGCACCTGCAGTGCAGAGGGGGACAAATCCTATGCT. It codes for CTCSAEGDKSYA. The full CDR3 reads CTCSAEGDKSYAEQFF.

With respect to this clone: The genes and germline here are from mouse. The read comes to an end 4 residues before the CDR3 does, leaving the germline J gene to fill in the end. The sample carries other DNA sequences with the same CDR3. The chain combines TRBV13-3 with TRBJ2-1, with TRBD2 matching over 7 bases. The CDR3 has 15 residues. The V gene end was trimmed by 1 base and the J gene end by 3 bases; junction bases not matched to a gene: 4. Germline assignment: CDR1 NNHDY and CDR2 SYVADS. CDR3: CASSDLGGPYAEQFF. Partial CDR3 DNA: TGTGCCAGCAGTGATTTGGGGGGTCCCTATGCT.